The 29 T cell receptor beta chains below all came from one sample that was sequenced in a study of beta chain features in type 1 diabetes. Investigators reverse transcribed all isolated RNA, so they sequenced expressed TCRB transcripts. Assay used: immunoSEQ multiplex PCR; TCRdb lists only in-frame clones, some missing. Here the sample spans under 250,000 clones, around an eighth being singletons. The sequenced sample consisted of naive CD4+ T cells from blood. These receptors were collected from a woman aged 40 to 50 in good health.

In its sample, this clone was seen a few times. For the CDR3, the DNA is TGTGCCAGCAGCTTACATTCCCCCTACGAGCAGTACTTC. This encodes CASSLHSPYEQYF. The rearrangement joins TRBV7-9 to TRBJ2-7; no definite D call. The ends were cut back, 2 bases at V and 2 bases at J, with 7 bases in the middle. The V gene's germline CDR1 is SEHNR and CDR2 FQNEAQ (reference sequence). CDR3 length: 13 amino acids.

The chain combines TRBV5-8 with TRBJ2-3; TRBD2 agrees at 13 bases. After removal of 3 bases from V and 4 bases from J, the junction contained 17 bases not matched to a gene. This CDR3 is built from 20 residues. Germline V gene data show CDR1 as SGHTS and CDR2 as YDEGEE. The CDR3 loop is CASSYNPGTSGAFGADTQYF. The CDR3 DNA follows: TGTGCCAGCAGCTATAACCCCGGGACTAGCGGGGCCTTTGGGGCAGATACGCAGTATTTT.

A few counts support this clone. This chain joins TRBV6-1 and TRBJ1-2; D is possibly TRBD1 (6 bases). Trimming took off 10 bases at V and 4 bases at J, with 16 bases between the two ends. The germline CDR1 and CDR2 sequences are MNHNS and SASEGT. The CDR3 extends over 13 amino acids. This chain's CDR3 is CAITDRAGYGYTF. The CDR3 region has the DNA TGTGCCATTACGGACAGAGCCGGCTATGGCTACACCTTC.

The chain links TRBV15 to TRBJ2-2; D gene ambiguous. CDR1 and CDR2 from the germline V gene are LNHNV and YYDKDF (reference sequence). V shed 2 bases and J shed 5 bases, with 12 bases lying between them. This CDR3 has 15 amino acids. CDR3 sequence: CATSRSTGRTGELFF. For the CDR3, the DNA is TGTGCCACCAGCAGATCGACTGGTCGGACCGGGGAGCTGTTTTTT. The variable domain in full, completed from reference TRBV15 and TRBJ2-2, reads DAMVIQNPRYQVTQFGKPVTLSCSQTLNHNVMYWYQQKSSQAPKLLFHYYDKDFNNEADTPDNFQSRRPNTSFCFLDIRSPGLGDTAMYLCATSRSTGRTGELFFGEGSRLTVL.

This clone was seen repeatedly, ten times or more. This sequence joins TRBV7-2 and TRBJ2-7; maybe TRBD1 (5 bases). Trimming pared 1 base from V and 3 bases from J, leaving 10 bases between. There are 14 residues in the CDR3. Per germline, CDR1 SGHTA and CDR2 FQGNSA. For the CDR3, the DNA is TGTGCCAGCAGCTTAGGGGGCCCTCTCTACGAGCAGTACTTC. This codes for CASSLGGPLYEQYF. Full variable domain (rest looked up from reference TRBV7-2 and TRBJ2-7): GAGVSQSPSNKVTEKGKDVELRCDPISGHTALYWYRQSLGQGLEFLIYFQGNSAPDKSGLPSDRFSAERTGGSVSTLTIQRTQQEDSAVYLCASSLGGPLYEQYFGPGTRLTVT.

The chain is built from TRBV27 and TRBJ2-1; TRBD2 matches 12 bases. This CDR3 comprises 15 residues. Trimming removed 6 bases from V and 4 bases from J; junction bases left unmatched: 4. Germline loops: CDR1 MNHEY, CDR2 SMNVEV (reference sequence). The CDR3 DNA reads TGTGCCAGCAGGCCACTAGCGGGGGGATACAATGAGCAGTTCTTC. It translates to CASRPLAGGYNEQFF.

V is TRBV7-9 and J is TRBJ2-3; possible D gene TRBD2, 6 bases. Germline V gives CDR1 SEHNR, CDR2 FQNEAQ (reference sequence). Trimming cost V 5 bases and J 1 base, with 13 bases left between them. This CDR3 has 15 residues. CDR3 nucleotides: TGTGCCAGCAGCGTTGGGGAGCGGGGCACAGATACGCAGTATTTT. Amino acids: CASSVGERGTDTQYF.

The CDR3 DNA follows: TGTGCCAGCTCACCACCGTCCACCAAAAACATTCAGTACTTC. The encoded protein is CASSPPSTKNIQYF. V is TRBV18 and J is TRBJ2-4; D not resolved. Trimming pared 0 bases from V and 2 bases from J, leaving 5 bases between. Germline V lookup: CDR1 KGHSH, CDR2 LQKENI. The CDR3 length is 14 residues.

The V call is TRBV29-1, the J call TRBJ1-2; 7 positions match TRBD1. V lost 4 bases and J lost 8; bases outside the gene matches: 7. This CDR3 contains 12 residues. Germline-derived CDR1 and CDR2 are SQVTM and ANQGSEA. Here the CDR3 DNA reads TGCAGCGTTGGGTCCACAGGGGAGGGCTACACCTTC. Its translation: CSVGSTGEGYTF.

This chain joins TRBV9 and TRBJ1-4; D uncertain. V shed 4 bases and J shed 8 bases, with 15 bases lying between them. In germline, CDR1 is SGDLS, CDR2 YYNGEE. The CDR3 is 14 residues long. In nucleotides, the CDR3 is TGTGCCAGCAGCCCGACGACCGGGGAGGAAAAACTGTTTTTT. This encodes CASSPTTGEEKLFF.

The rearrangement links TRBV18 to TRBJ1-2, with D maybe TRBD1 (5 bases). The V gene's germline CDR1 is KGHSH and CDR2 LQKENI. V was trimmed by 2 bases and J by 5 bases, leaving 15 bases between them. The CDR3 spans 15 residues. This CDR3 reads CASSPSGTGSYGYTF. The CDR3 DNA reads TGTGCCAGCTCACCATCCGGGACTGGATCGTATGGCTACACCTTC.

Only a few counts were recorded for this clone. The V and J genes are TRBV18 and TRBJ1-2; a possible D gene is TRBD1 (5 bases). The germline CDR1 and CDR2 sequences are KGHSH and LQKENI. This CDR3 spans 15 amino acids. Trimming removed 1 base from V and 2 bases from J, with 11 bases in between. The CDR3 coding sequence is TGTGCCAGCTCACCACTCCCAGACAGCAACTATGGCTACACCTTC. Its protein product is CASSPLPDSNYGYTF.

About this clone itself: The junction and the germline gene differ at one end; a read error may be behind it. The chain links TRBV7-9 to TRBJ2-7; the D gene is possibly TRBD1 (5 bases). This CDR3 is built from 17 residues. From germline, CDR1 is SEHNR and CDR2 FQNEAQ (reference sequence). CDR3 sequence: CASRNILQAPIYYQQYF. The CDR3 nucleotides read TGTGCCAGCAGGAATATCCTACAGGCCCCGATCTACTACCAGCAGTACTTC. The entire variable domain, with the rest obtained from reference TRBV7-9 and TRBJ2-7, is as follows: DTGVSQNPRHKITKRGQNVTFRCDPISEHNRLYWYRQTLGQGPEFLTYFQNEAQLEKSRLLSDRFSAERPKGSFSTLEIQRTEQGDSAMYLCASRNILQAPIYYQQYFGPGTRLTVT.

This clone was seen only a few times. V usage is TRBV7-9 and J usage is TRBJ1-4; D gene ambiguous. CDR1 and CDR2 (germline): SEHNR, FQNEAQ (reference sequence). This CDR3 has 12 residues. With 0 bases removed from V and 8 bases from J, the gap between germline ends came to 4 bases. CDR3 DNA: TGTGCCAGCAGCTTAGCCTCCGAAAAACTGTTTTTT. Protein sequence: CASSLASEKLFF.

The chain uses TRBV28 and TRBJ1-1; no reliable D call. Per germline, CDR1 MDHEN and CDR2 SYDVKM. The CDR3 contains 11 residues. The V and J ends lost 8 bases and 2 bases respectively, with 6 bases between them. Written as DNA, the CDR3 is TGTGCCAGCGTGTATAACACTGAAGCTTTCTTT. Protein sequence: CASVYNTEAFF. The entire variable domain, with the rest obtained from reference TRBV28 and TRBJ1-1, is as follows: DVKVTQSSRYLVKRTGEKVFLECVQDMDHENMFWYRQDPGLGLRLIYFSYDVKMKEKGDIPEGYSVSREKKERFSLILESASTNQTSMYLCASVYNTEAFFGQGTRLTVV.

The chain carries TRBV4-3 and TRBJ1-4; TRBD1 is a possible D gene (6 bases). The CDR3 loop spans 15 amino acids. Per germline, CDR1 LGHNA and CDR2 YSLEER. V lost 4 bases to trimming and J lost 8 bases, with 17 bases between them. CDR3 nucleotides: TGCGCCAGCAGCCCAGGGGACAACAAGCGAGAAAAACTGTTTTTT. Amino acids: CASSPGDNKREKLFF.

This clone was observed a handful of times. CDR3 loop: CASSVDNFYEKLFF. DNA of the CDR3: TGTGCCAGCAGTGTCGACAACTTTTATGAAAAACTGTTTTTT. The J gene is TRBJ1-4, the V gene TRBV2, with D uncertain. The CDR3 has 14 residues. Trimming left V 4 bases short and J 6 bases short, with 12 bases between. Germline V gene lookup returns CDR1 SNHLY and CDR2 FYNNEI.

CDR3: CASSLMRVTGELFF. The CDR3 DNA sequence: TGTGCCAGCAGTCTGATGCGGGTCACCGGGGAGCTGTTTTTT. The rearrangement links TRBV7-9 to TRBJ2-2, with TRBD2 as a possible D gene (5 bases). The length of the CDR3 is 14 residues. Germline V CDR1 and CDR2: SEHNR, FQNEAQ (reference sequence). With 6 bases removed from V and 4 bases from J, the gap between germline ends came to 12 bases.

V usage is TRBV9 and J usage is TRBJ1-2; D remains unclear. Germline V gene data show CDR1 as SGDLS and CDR2 as YYNGEE. The CDR3 extends over 15 amino acids. V lost 3 bases and J 4 bases, leaving 16 bases between the germline ends. The chain's CDR3 is CASSAKQGRLYGYTF. The CDR3 region has the DNA TGTGCCAGCAGCGCAAAACAAGGCCGACTCTATGGCTACACCTTC.

This clone was found a few times. Here the CDR3 DNA reads TGCGCCAGCAGAGACAGGGCCAGCTCCTACAATGAGCAGTTCTTC. Its protein is CASRDRASSYNEQFF. The rearrangement links TRBV10-2 to TRBJ2-1; 7 nucleotides agree with TRBD1. Germline V gene lookup returns CDR1 WSHSY and CDR2 SAAADI. With V trimmed by 6 bases and J by 0 bases, 5 bases remained unmatched. The CDR3 length is 15 residues.

This clone turned up a few times. The chain links TRBV5-6 to TRBJ2-1; tentatively, D is TRBD1 (6 bases). The V end was cut by 6 bases, the J end by 0 bases, with 10 bases between. CDR1 SGHDT and CDR2 YYEEEE come from the germline V gene. The CDR3 length is 14 residues. CDR3 sequence reads: CASIGQYSYNEQFF. The CDR3 nucleotides are TGTGCCAGCATCGGACAGTACTCCTACAATGAGCAGTTCTTC.

The chain's CDR3 is CASSLWTSGGLTGANVLTF. DNA of the CDR3: TGCGCCAGCAGCCTCTGGACTAGCGGGGGGTTAACTGGGGCCAACGTCCTGACTTTC. The rearrangement uses TRBV5-1 and TRBJ2-6; TRBD2 agrees at 14 bases. The CDR3 length is 19 residues. The germline gives CDR1 SGHRS, CDR2 YFSETQ. After removal of 4 bases from V and 2 bases from J, the junction contained 8 bases not matched to a gene.

CDR3 residues: CASSVGGDRGVETQYF. The CDR3 DNA follows: TGTGCCAGCAGCGTAGGTGGGGACAGGGGCGTGGAGACCCAGTACTTC. This rearrangement joins TRBV9 to TRBJ2-5, with 10 bases aligning to TRBD1. In germline, CDR1 is SGDLS, CDR2 YYNGEE. J was trimmed by 5 bases and V by 0 bases; bases with no gene match: 7. The CDR3 covers 16 residues.

This clone was observed a handful of times. The CDR3 here is CASSAAVRGTEAFF. In DNA, the CDR3 is TGTGCCAGCAGCGCAGCCGTGCGGGGCACTGAAGCTTTCTTT. The chain combines TRBV11-2 with TRBJ1-1, with no clear D. Deletions cut 5 bases from V and 4 bases from J, with 14 bases between. Germline V gene sequence: CDR1 SGHAT, CDR2 FQNNGV. CDR3 length: 14 residues.

The chain carries TRBV5-1 and TRBJ1-6; unclear D gene. Germline lookup yields CDR1 SGHRS and CDR2 YFSETQ. The CDR3 loop spans 15 amino acids. V was shortened by 4 bases and J by 6 bases, with 14 bases between the two germline ends. DNA for the CDR3: TGCGCCAGCAGCCCAGACACAGCCTCTAATTCACCCCTCCACTTT. Translated, it gives CASSPDTASNSPLHF. Filled out from reference TRBV5-1 and TRBJ1-6, the complete variable domain reads KAGVTQTPRYLIKTRGQQVTLSCSPISGHRSVSWYQQTPGQGLQFLFEYFSETQRNKGNFPGRFSGRQFSNSRSEMNVSTLELGDSALYLCASSPDTASNSPLHFGNGTRLTVT.

This clone has just a few counts. The chain joins TRBV4-3 to TRBJ1-1, with D tentatively TRBD1 (6 bases). Germline CDR1 LGHNA, CDR2 YSLEER. The CDR3 loop spans 15 amino acids. The V end was cut by 4 bases, the J end by 3 bases, with 15 bases between. The CDR3 coding sequence is TGCGCCAGCAGCCTACATACAGGGATCCACACTGAAGCTTTCTTT. Translating it yields CASSLHTGIHTEAFF.

This clone was counted only a few times. The CDR3 sequence is CASSTDRSTEAFF. For the CDR3, the DNA is TGCGCCAGCAGCACGGACAGGTCCACTGAAGCTTTCTTT. The chain carries TRBV5-1 and TRBJ1-1, with 7 bases that match TRBD1. The V segment lost 4 bases and the J segment 4 bases; nucleotides outside the gene matches: 4. Germline V lookup: CDR1 SGHRS, CDR2 YFSETQ. This CDR3 comprises 13 residues.

This chain uses TRBV11-2 with TRBJ2-3; possibly TRBD2 for D (6 bases). Trimming took off 5 bases at V and 0 bases at J, with 18 bases between the two ends. Per germline, CDR1 SGHAT and CDR2 FQNNGV. This CDR3 has 17 amino acids. In DNA, the CDR3 is TGTGCCAGCAGCCCAGGCGCCTTGAGCGGGAGCACAGATACGCAGTATTTT. Translated: CASSPGALSGSTDTQYF.

The chain uses TRBV2 and TRBJ2-3; D might be TRBD2 (6 bases). The germline CDR1 and CDR2 sequences are SNHLY and FYNNEI. V lost 3 bases, J lost 7 bases, and 8 bases lay in between. CDR3 length: 12 amino acids. The CDR3 sequence is CASSDRGNTQYF. CDR3 nucleotides: TGTGCCAGCAGTGATCGGGGGAATACGCAGTATTTT.